This T cell receptor (beta chain) is from a study of response to subunit inactivated influenza vaccine. The ends were cut back, 1 base at V and 0 bases at J, with 10 bases in the middle. The CDR3 loop spans 15 amino acids. Germline loops: CDR1 LGHNA, CDR2 YSLEER. In regard to this clonotype: Its antigen is not known.

TCRdb passed the RT-PCR reads through MiXCR, listing each CDR3 protein once. Here the sample spans more than 150,000 distinct CDR3 sequences, about 10% being singletons. Study-level results: Authors suggested each seasonal influenza vaccination recruits few new T cells.

This sequence was found in a man between 45 and 60 years old who received an inactivated influenza vaccine. The sequencing used non-naive T cells sorted from PBMCs, collected on the day of vaccination. The chain combines TRBV4-3 with TRBJ2-7, with a weak D call TRBD2 (6 bases). CDR3 sequence: CASSQGRDFSYEQYF. DNA for the CDR3: TGCGCCAGCAGCCAAGGCCGGGACTTCTCCTACGAGCAGTACTTC.